The entry that follows covers one T cell receptor (beta chain) sequence. Its matching antigen is unknown. V was clipped by 5 bases and J by 4 bases; unmatched bases: 5. The CDR3 is made up of 15 amino acids. The V gene's germline CDR1 is SEHNR and CDR2 FQNEAQ (reference sequence). This record comes from a study of T cell responses to AZD1222 COVID-19 vaccine. Method: immunoSEQ multiplex PCR; TCRdb's copy keeps in-frame clones and lacks some. The table records under 150,000 clones, approximately 84% of them present only once. Study outcomes and limitations: Seropositivity was recorded at baseline in only a handful of AZD1222 recipients. Reports say nearly half of spike-specific TCRs go after unmutated variant regions.

The sequence derives from an adult in good health. The chain carries TRBV7-9 and TRBJ2-7; 13 nucleotides match TRBD2. The sample here was peripheral blood, taken on day 0 of AZD1222 vaccination. The CDR3 region has the DNA TGTGCCAGCAGCCCCGGACTAGCGGGAGCATACGAGCAGTACTTC. The encoded protein is CASSPGLAGAYEQYF.